The source of this T cell receptor beta chain is a study of T cell changes during pregnancy in multiple sclerosis. Sequenced by immunoSEQ multiplex PCR; TCRdb stores in-frame clones only, minus some. Of about 49,000 clones listed, roughly 94% are singletons. The germline gives CDR1 GTSNPN, CDR2 SVGIG (reference sequence). The CDR3 extends over 12 amino acids. The V gene lost 0 bases and the J gene lost 9 bases, with 9 bases spanning the gap. Here the sequenced sample was CD8+ T cells from peripheral blood mononuclear cells, taken before pregnancy. The chain couples TRBV30 to TRBJ2-1, with D maybe TRBD2 (5 bases). This sequence was found in a female donor with multiple sclerosis, enrolled in a pregnancy study. CDR3 coding DNA: TGTGCCTGGAGTGTACTGGGGAGTGAGCAGTTCTTC. It is translated as CAWSVLGSEQFF.